The next 5 T cell receptor beta chains were all read from a single sample in a study of blood T cell repertoires in COVID-19. Sequenced by immunoSEQ multiplex PCR; TCRdb stores in-frame clones only, minus some. The table shows under 500,000 clones, with roughly 90% occurring only once. The specimen was peripheral blood. The receptor set was obtained from a young woman with acute or convalescent COVID-19.

The chain carries TRBV5-3 and TRBJ1-1, with D possibly TRBD1 on 5 matching bases. TRBV5-3 carries the ORF label, with uncertain function. CDR3 length: 13 amino acids. Deletions cut 5 bases from V and 5 bases from J, with 13 bases between. The CDR3 bases are TGTGCCAGAAGGGTGACTGGGGGGACTGAAGCTTTCTTT. Its protein product is CARRVTGGTEAFF.

This clone was observed a single time. This chain joins TRBV4-1 and TRBJ2-5; TRBD2 matches at 7 bases. J lost 5 bases, V lost 4 bases, and 4 bases had no gene match. Germline V lookup: CDR1 MGHRA, CDR2 YSYEKL. This CDR3 is 13 amino acids long. CDR3 coding DNA: TGCGCCAGCAGCCGCATGGGGGGGGAGACCCAGTACTTC. Its translation is CASSRMGGETQYF.

This sequence joins TRBV28 and TRBJ2-5; TRBD1 aligns across 7 bases. Germline V gene sequence: CDR1 MDHEN, CDR2 SYDVKM. Germline trimming cut 5 bases from V and 8 bases from J; bases unmatched to any gene: 11. There are 14 residues in the CDR3. CDR3 region: CASSRGQVITTQYF. The CDR3 DNA is TGTGCCAGCAGTCGCGGACAGGTCATAACCACCCAGTACTTC.

This clone appeared a single time. The rearrangement uses TRBV4-2 and TRBJ1-2; possibly TRBD1 for D (6 bases). The CDR3 sequence is 16 residues long. V was pared by 0 bases and J by 8 bases, with 19 bases between. Germline-derived CDR1 and CDR2 are LGHNA and YNFKEQ. CDR3: CASSQDLGGRTRGYTF. The CDR3 bases are TGTGCCAGCAGCCAAGATTTGGGGGGGCGGACGCGAGGCTACACCTTC.

About this clone itself: Other DNA variants within this sample encode the same CDR3. This chain joins TRBV5-1 and TRBJ2-5; 11 bases are shared with TRBD2. The J segment lost 4 bases and the V segment lost 2 bases, leaving 1 base of the junction unmatched. CDR1 SGHRS and CDR2 YFSETQ come from the germline V gene. The CDR3 consists of 14 residues. The CDR3 spells CASSLTSGGETQYF. DNA of the CDR3: TGCGCCAGCAGCTTAACTAGCGGGGGAGAGACCCAGTACTTC.